Presented here are 8 T cell receptor beta chains from one specimen sequenced in a study of T cell responses to AZD1222 COVID-19 vaccine. Produced via immunoSEQ multiplex PCR; TCRdb's table is partial and in-frame only. The top ten hold around 1.5% of the sample, which has roughly 140,000 clones, around nine tenths seen once. Sequences were derived from peripheral blood, sampled 28 days after the second AZD1222 dose. Receptors originate from an adult who received the AZD1222 COVID-19 vaccine.

The chain recombines TRBV12-2 with TRBJ2-1; the D call TRBD2 from the table was never checked on the DNA. TRBV12-2 counts as a pseudogene. This CDR3 spans 16 amino acids. The chain's CDR3 is CASRPPSGRDYNEQFF. The CDR3 coding sequence is TGTGCAAGTCGCCCACCTAGCGGGAGGGACTACAATGAGCAGTTCTTC.

This rearrangement joins TRBV11-2 to TRBJ1-4; D is possibly TRBD1 (5 bases). The CDR3 is made up of 15 amino acids. In germline, CDR1 is SGHAT, CDR2 FQNNGV. The V gene lost 0 bases and the J gene lost 5 bases, with 10 bases spanning the gap. CDR3 nucleotides: TGTGCCAGCAGCTTAGAGGGGGACCCAAATGAAAAACTGTTTTTT. Translated: CASSLEGDPNEKLFF.

The chain joins TRBV19 to TRBJ1-1, with D possibly matching TRBD1 (5 bases). CDR1 is LNHDA and CDR2 is SQIVND in the germline V gene (reference sequence). With 9 bases removed from V and 4 bases from J, the gap between germline ends came to 18 bases. The CDR3 sequence is 14 residues long. DNA of the CDR3: TGTGCCAGCGAACGGGGGGGTAAGAGCACTGAAGCTTTCTTT. It encodes CASERGGKSTEAFF.

The chain has TRBV19 and TRBJ1-1; D remains ambiguous. The CDR3 has 15 amino acids. Trimming shortened V by 5 bases and J by 0 bases, and 13 bases separated the two germline ends. The germline CDR1 and CDR2 sequences are LNHDA and SQIVND (reference sequence). CDR3 nucleotides: TGTGCCAGTAGTGAATTGGCCAGACTGAACACTGAAGCTTTCTTT. Protein: CASSELARLNTEAFF.

The chain carries TRBV7-2 and TRBJ2-5; D is possibly TRBD2 (5 bases). Germline CDR1 reads SGHTA; CDR2 reads FQGNSA. The V end was cut by 2 bases, the J end by 5 bases, with 15 bases between. This CDR3 is built from 15 residues. The CDR3 bases are TGTGCCAGCAGCTTAAGGCTGGCGGGCAGGGAGACCCAGTACTTC. Amino acid sequence: CASSLRLAGRETQYF.

The chain uses TRBV6-1 and TRBJ2-1; 10 positions agree with TRBD2. This CDR3 spans 18 amino acids. V was pared by 2 bases and J by 6 bases, with 13 bases of the junction left unmatched. Germline loops: CDR1 MNHNS, CDR2 SASEGT. The CDR3, as DNA: TGTGCCAGCAGTGAAAGGCGGACGGGGGCTAGCGGGAGCAATGAGCAGTTCTTC. It is translated as CASSERRTGASGSNEQFF.

This chain links TRBV5-8 with TRBJ1-2; TRBD1 matches at 8 bases. J was trimmed by 5 bases and V by 0 bases; bases with no gene match: 9. This CDR3 has 16 residues. Per germline, CDR1 SGHTS and CDR2 YDEGEE. CDR3 DNA sequence: TGTGCCAGCAGCTTGGCCTACGGACAGGGTCGGTATGGCTACACCTTC. Its translation: CASSLAYGQGRYGYTF.

V gene TRBV28 combines with J gene TRBJ1-5; no firm D call. The CDR3 is 11 residues long. The germline V gene encodes CDR1 MDHEN and CDR2 SYDVKM. V lost 3 bases and J 6 bases, leaving 3 bases between the germline ends. The CDR3 is CASSLGQPQHF. The CDR3, as DNA: TGTGCCAGCAGTTTGGGTCAGCCCCAGCATTTT. The complete variable domain, with remaining parts taken from reference TRBV28 and TRBJ1-5, reads DVKVTQSSRYLVKRTGEKVFLECVQDMDHENMFWYRQDPGLGLRLIYFSYDVKMKEKGDIPEGYSVSREKKERFSLILESASTNQTSMYLCASSLGQPQHFGDGTRLSIL.